One sample yielded the 14 T cell receptor beta chains listed below, sequenced in a study of molecular identifiers for immune sequencing clone quantification. In TCRdb, the PCR reads were re-called with MiXCR into one record per CDR3 protein. The profile shows 460,000 or so distinct CDR3 sequences, around 23% of them singletons. The sequenced sample consisted of naive CD8+ T cells from blood, with Jurkat cell RNA spiked in. Subset defined: FACS-sorted CD8+CD4-CCR7+CD45RA+ naive T cells. The source is a human donor in good health. Some libraries in this study had Jurkat cell RNA spiked in.

This clonotype was found a few times. The chain recombines TRBV30 with TRBJ1-6; no clear D gene. V dropped 3 bases and J dropped 7 bases, with 10 bases sitting between them. The CDR3 covers 13 residues. Germline V gives CDR1 GTSNPN, CDR2 SVGIG (reference sequence). The CDR3 coding sequence is TGTGCCTGGAGCTCCGGTTGGAATTCACCCCTCCACTTT. Translated, it gives CAWSSGWNSPLHF.

CDR3 bases: TGTGCCACCTTAGGACAGGGGGTACCCTACGAGCAGTACTTC. Translating gives CATLGQGVPYEQYF. This chain links TRBV24-1 with TRBJ2-7; TRBD1 matches 10 bases. CDR3 size: 14 residues. V dropped 9 bases and J dropped 2; count of bases not matched to a gene: 6. In germline, CDR1 is KGHDR, CDR2 SFDVKD.

This clonotype occurred a few times. V and J are TRBV7-9 and TRBJ2-7, with 7 nucleotides matching TRBD1. The J segment lost 1 base and the V segment lost 5 bases, leaving 11 bases of the junction unmatched. The CDR3 loop spans 16 amino acids. The V gene's germline CDR1 is SEHNR and CDR2 FQNEAQ (reference sequence). CDR3 residues: CASSSRDRALSYEQYF. DNA for the CDR3: TGTGCCAGCAGCAGCAGAGACAGGGCGTTATCCTACGAGCAGTACTTC.

This chain connects TRBV28 to TRBJ2-3, with D perhaps matching TRBD2 (6 bases). Germline CDR1 and CDR2: MDHEN and SYDVKM. The CDR3 is 17 amino acids. V was shortened by 8 bases and J by 1 base, with 22 bases between the two germline ends. The CDR3 bases are TGTGCCAGCGCTGGGTCTAGCGAGATGGGTGGCACAGATACGCAGTATTTT. This gives the protein CASAGSSEMGGTDTQYF.

This clonotype was found a few times. This may arise from a read error, as a much more abundant clone is one base away. This chain joins TRBV14 and TRBJ1-4; D is undetermined. The CDR3 spans 13 residues. Germline V CDR1 and CDR2: SGHDN, FVKESK. Here the CDR3 DNA reads TGTGCCGGCAGCCAAGACCGGAATGAAAAACTGTTTTTT. Protein sequence: CAGSQDRNEKLFF.

J is TRBJ1-1 and V is TRBV4-1, with D uncertain. V shed 2 bases and J shed 4 bases, with 5 bases lying between them. Looked up from germline, CDR1 is MGHRA and CDR2 is YSYEKL. The CDR3 covers 12 residues. This CDR3 is CASSQLSTEAFF. The DNA of the CDR3 is TGCGCCAGCAGCCAATTGAGCACTGAAGCTTTCTTT.

The table lists this clonotype with many counts. The genes are TRBV20-1 and TRBJ2-5, with 9 nucleotides matching TRBD2. Germline V CDR1 and CDR2: DFQATT, SNEGSKA (reference sequence). V trimming: 6 bases; J trimming: 1 base; junction bases outside the gene matches: 3. The CDR3 loop spans 13 amino acids. The CDR3, as DNA: TGCAGTGCCACGACTAGCGGCCAAGAGACCCAGTACTTC. Its translation is CSATTSGQETQYF.

This chain links TRBV4-1 with TRBJ1-1, with 11 bases fitting TRBD1. CDR1 and CDR2 from the germline V gene are MGHRA and YSYEKL. With 1 base clipped from V and 3 bases from J, the junction kept 10 bases outside the gene matches. This CDR3 spans 18 amino acids. CDR3 sequence: CASSQGSGTGGFYTEAFF. CDR3 bases: TGCGCCAGCAGCCAAGGTTCCGGGACAGGGGGATTTTACACTGAAGCTTTCTTT.

This clonotype was seen a handful of times. The chain links TRBV9 to TRBJ2-7, with D maybe TRBD1 (5 bases). V was trimmed by 4 bases and J by 6 bases, leaving 11 bases between them. The V gene's germline CDR1 is SGDLS and CDR2 YYNGEE. The CDR3 is 12 residues long. The CDR3 DNA follows: TGTGCCAGCAGCCAGGGTGGATTCGAGCAGTACTTC. Translation gives CASSQGGFEQYF.

This clonotype was counted only a few times. V and J are TRBV20-1 and TRBJ2-7, with 7 bases aligning to TRBD1. J gave up 3 bases and V 0 bases, and 11 bases lay outside the gene matches. This CDR3 comprises 16 residues. CDR1 is DFQATT and CDR2 is SNEGSKA in the germline V gene (reference sequence). CDR3 region: CSARDQDRIADYEQYF. CDR3 nucleotides: TGCAGTGCTAGAGATCAGGACAGGATCGCGGACTACGAGCAGTACTTC.

The chain carries TRBV13 and TRBJ2-6, with 7 bases identical to TRBD1. This CDR3 comprises 14 residues. Germline lookup yields CDR1 PRHDT and CDR2 FYEKMQ (reference sequence). Trimming cost V 6 bases and J 9 bases; bases outside gene matches: 8. The CDR3 loop reads CASRTDRVGNVLTF. As DNA, the CDR3 is TGTGCCAGCAGAACTGACAGGGTAGGCAACGTCCTGACTTTC.

On this clonotype: It may be a read error: a sequence one base away is much more abundant. The chain uses TRBV7-9 and TRBJ2-7, with a tentative D call TRBD1 (6 bases). The CDR3 sequence is 14 residues long. CDR1 is SEHNR, CDR2 FQNEAQ, per germline (reference sequence). The CDR3 protein is CASSPQDRPYELYF. CDR3 sequence (DNA): TGTGCCAGCAGCCCTCAGGACAGACCCTACGAGCTGTACTTC.

The genes are TRBV20-1 and TRBJ2-7; 8 nucleotides line up with TRBD2. J lost 0 bases, V lost 5 bases, and 9 bases had no gene match. CDR3 length: 15 amino acids. The germline V gene encodes CDR1 DFQATT and CDR2 SNEGSKA (reference sequence). For the CDR3, the DNA is TGCAGTGCTTCCATCCGGCGGGGGGCCTCCTACGAGCAGTACTTC. Its translation is CSASIRRGASYEQYF.

Concerning this clonotype: A much larger clone differs by one base, so this may be a read error. The gene calls are TRBV4-1 and TRBJ2-3; perhaps TRBD2 as D (7 bases). This CDR3 is 12 amino acids long. Germline V lookup: CDR1 MGHRA, CDR2 YSYEKL. The CDR3 protein is CSSSLLGGPQYF. CDR3 sequence (DNA): TGCTCCAGCAGTCTGTTGGGGGGGCCGCAGTATTTT.